This T cell receptor (beta chain) was captured in a study of shared T cell receptors in the human thymus. Sequencing was performed with immunoSEQ multiplex PCR; in TCRdb, only in-frame clones are kept and a portion is missing. In the table there are more than 550,000 clones, approximately 83% of which are singletons. The CDR3 runs 17 residues. Trimming at V came to 1 base and at J to 6 bases, leaving 13 bases not matched to a gene. Germline V gene data show CDR1 as SGHTS and CDR2 as YDEGEE. This clone was found once. In addition, the sample was reused for a study of human thymus T cells. Turning to that study: Having surgery to correct congenital heart defects, healthy Finnish infants acted as the donors. From resections taken during corrective heart surgery, the thymus tissue was obtained. Gene usage for V and J segments appeared biased in thymic and blood repertoires. There were highly overlapping thymic repertoires among unrelated individuals, as related research reported.

The V gene is TRBV5-8, the J gene TRBJ1-1; 9 nucleotides align to TRBD1. The sequenced sample was thymocytes. This TCR was sampled from a girl less than two years old with a congenital heart defect. The CDR3 DNA sequence: TGTGCCAGCAGCTTGCCGGAGGACAGGGGTAAGTGCGCTGAAGCTTTCTTT. Amino acids: CASSLPEDRGKCAEAFF. Combining the CDR3 with reference TRBV5-8 and TRBJ1-1 gives the whole variable domain EAGVTQSPTHLIKTRGQQATLRCSPISGHTSVYWYQQALGLGLQFLLWYDEGEERNRGNFPPRFSGRQFPNYSSELNVNALELEDSALYLCASSLPEDRGKCAEAFFGQGTRLTVV.